This T cell receptor (beta chain) was sequenced in a study of T-cell memory formation after mild COVID-19. 5'RACE primed at constant segments yielded TCR alpha and TCR beta cDNA libraries bearing sample barcodes and UMIs. TCRdb reprocessed the 5' RACE reads via MiXCR and lists one record per CDR3 protein. The sample has 350,000 or so distinct CDR3 sequences; roughly 21% are singletons. Study-level results: Memory from before infection featured some responding clones, which suggests cross-reactive memory joined. Clones from the second wave (peaking day 37) had unconfirmed SARS-CoV-2 specificity.

This clonotype has more than one count but fewer than ten. Its antigen is still unknown. The CDR3 is 12 amino acids. After removal of 12 bases from V and 5 bases from J, the junction contained 7 bases not matched to a gene. Germline CDR1 and CDR2: KGHDR and SFDVKD. This chain joins TRBV24-1 and TRBJ2-7; TRBD1 matches at 9 bases. Sequencing used PBMCs or a T cell subset sorted from them (not recorded which). This clonotype was obtained from an adult woman who had mild COVID-19 (a few samples of this study predate the infection). Cell type and time point are not known. Here the CDR3 DNA reads TGTGCCGCCGGGACAGGGACCCACGAGCAGTACTTC. Its protein product is CAAGTGTHEQYF.